A selection of T cell receptor beta chains follows, all from one sample in a study of blood T cell repertoires in COVID-19. Sequenced by immunoSEQ multiplex PCR; TCRdb stores in-frame clones only, minus some. The table lists 84,000 or so clones, approximately 79% of them singletons, with 10% to 12% in the top ten. Sequencing was carried out using peripheral blood. The receptors shown here come from a man aged 70 or older with acute or convalescent COVID-19. The CDR3 runs from the conserved cysteine through the conserved F or W. D genes are given only for firm matches. A row's size may be missing; if present it is once, few, many or a size class.

V	size	J	D	DNA	CDR3
TRBV20-1	once	TRBJ1-1	TRBD1	TGCAGTGCTAGTCTCGGGACAGGGCCGAACACTGAAGCTTTCTTT	CSASLGTGPNTEAFF
TRBV21-1	NA	TRBJ2-5	NA	TGTGCCAGCAGCAAATCTGTGTCTAGCGGGGGCGGAGGGAGGCAAGAGACCCAGTACTTC	CASSKSVSSGGGGRQETQYF
TRBV7-9	NA	TRBJ1-3	NA	TGTGCCAGCAGCTCCAACCGGGTTCCCTCTGGAAACACCATATATTTT	CASSSNRVPSGNTIYF
TRBV4-1	few	TRBJ1-3	NA	TGCGCCAGCAGCCCATTTGGACAGCGAAACACCATATATTTT	CASSPFGQRNTIYF
TRBV10-3	NA	TRBJ1-1	NA	TGTGCCATCAGACAGGGCATGGACACTGAAGCTTTCTTT	CAIRQGMDTEAFF
TRBV2	NA	TRBJ2-1	TRBD2	TGTGCCAGCGGTCTAGCGGGGTACAATGAGCAGTTCTTC	CASGLAGYNEQFF
TRBV3-1/TRBV3-2	once	TRBJ2-5	TRBD2	TGTGCCAGCTTAGGGCTAGCGGGTTTCCAAGAGACCCAGTACTTC	CASLGLAGFQETQYF
TRBV5-4	NA	TRBJ2-1	TRBD1	TGTGCCAGCAGCTTGGGACAGGGCGCGGATGAGCAGTTCTTC	CASSLGQGADEQFF
TRBV30	NA	TRBJ2-3	TRBD1	TGTGCCTGGTCACTCCTGACAGGGTGGGGCACAGATACGCAGTATTTT	CAWSLLTGWGTDTQYF
TRBV7-3	NA	TRBJ2-3	TRBD2	TGTGCCAGCAGCTTAAGCGGGGGGGCGACAGATACGCAGTATTTT	CASSLSGGATDTQYF
TRBV19	once	TRBJ2-3	TRBD2	TGTGCCAGTAGTAGGACTAGCGGACTCACAGATACGCAGTATTTT	CASSRTSGLTDTQYF
TRBV15	few	TRBJ2-7	NA	TGTGCCACCAGCATTGTTGGGACACCCACCTACGAGCAGTACTTC	CATSIVGTPTYEQYF
TRBV10-2	NA	TRBJ2-2	NA	TGCGCCACCCACGGCGGGGAGCTGTTTTTT	CATHGGELFF
TRBV5-6	few	TRBJ2-2	NA	TGTGCCAGCAGCTTTATGGGGCCGGGCACCGGGGAGCTGTTTTTT	CASSFMGPGTGELFF
TRBV14	NA	TRBJ1-1	NA	TGTGCCAGCAGCCAAGATATGGGAGGGACTGAAGCTTTCTTT	CASSQDMGGTEAFF
TRBV6-5	NA	TRBJ1-1	NA	TGTGCCAGCAACCGGGGGGGACTGAACACTGAAGCTTTCTTT	CASNRGGLNTEAFF
TRBV5-1	NA	TRBJ2-3	NA	TGCGCCAGCAGCTTGGGGCAGGGGAGCACAGATACGCAGTATTTT	CASSLGQGSTDTQYF
TRBV30	NA	TRBJ1-1	TRBD1	TGTGCCTGGAGTCTATATAACAGGGGTGCGGCTTTCTTT	CAWSLYNRGAAFF
TRBV7-9	NA	TRBJ2-4	NA	TGTGCCAGCAGCTTGCAGTCACCGGGGTTAGCCAAAAACATTCAGTACTTC	CASSLQSPGLAKNIQYF
TRBV7-2	once	TRBJ2-7	TRBD1	TGTGCCAGCAGCGTGACCGGGACAGGGCCCTACGAGCAGTACTTC	CASSVTGTGPYEQYF
TRBV2	NA	TRBJ2-2	TRBD1	TGTGCCAGCAGTGAGGGGACAGGGGTAATCGGGGAGCTGTTTTTT	CASSEGTGVIGELFF
TRBV24-1	NA	TRBJ2-5	NA	TGTGCCACCAGTGATTGGGGGGAGCAAGAGACCCAGTACTTC	CATSDWGEQETQYF
TRBV5-1	few	TRBJ2-7	NA	TGCGCCAGCAGCTTGGCTGCAGGGGAGACCTACGAGCAGTACTTC	CASSLAAGETYEQYF
TRBV19	few	TRBJ2-2	TRBD1	TGTGCCACCTCCCGGGACAGGGTAACCGGGGAGCTGTTTTTT	CATSRDRVTGELFF
TRBV7-9	NA	TRBJ2-1	NA	TGTGCCAGCAGCCGAGCCTGGGACATCCGAACTGGGTACAATGAGCAGTTCTTC	CASSRAWDIRTGYNEQFF
TRBV5-1	NA	TRBJ1-1	NA	TGCGCCACCAGAGCGTTACCGAACACTGAAGCTTTCTTT	CATRALPNTEAFF
TRBV5-1	NA	TRBJ1-1	NA	TGCGCCAGCAGCCGGGGTGGGGAGCCTCCAGCTTTCTTT	CASSRGGEPPAFF
TRBV7-9	few	TRBJ2-7	TRBD1	TGTGCCACCCGGGGACAGGGCCCTACCCTGTACGAGCAGTACTTC	CATRGQGPTLYEQYF
TRBV2	NA	TRBJ2-3	NA	TGTGCCAGCAGTGAAGCCAAAACAGCAAACACAGATACGCAGTATTTT	CASSEAKTANTDTQYF
TRBV18	once	TRBJ1-4	TRBD1	TGTGCCAGCTCACCAAGGACAGGGAGTCGCACAACTAATGAAAAACTGTTTTTT	CASSPRTGSRTTNEKLFF
TRBV4-1	NA	TRBJ2-1	TRBD1	TGCGCCAGCAGCCCATCACAGGGGGTAGTAGTTTACAATGAGCAGTTCTTC	CASSPSQGVVVYNEQFF
TRBV6-2/TRBV6-3	NA	TRBJ1-5	NA	TGTGCCAGCAGTAAACAGGGCCATAGCAATCAGCCCCAGCATTTT	CASSKQGHSNQPQHF
TRBV6-5	NA	TRBJ2-3	TRBD2	TGTGCCAGCATGCCGGGACTAGACACAGATACGCAGTATTTT	CASMPGLDTDTQYF
TRBV6-2/TRBV6-3	NA	TRBJ2-3	NA	TGTGCCAGCAGTTACGGAGACACAGATACGCAGTATTTT	CASSYGDTDTQYF
TRBV5-1	once	TRBJ1-2	NA	TGCGCCAGCAGCTTGGAAGGGGAGGGTGGCTACACCTTC	CASSLEGEGGYTF
TRBV7-9	NA	TRBJ1-1	NA	TGTGCCAGCAGCTTAGTAAACAGTAACACTGAAGCTTTCTTT	CASSLVNSNTEAFF
TRBV30	few	TRBJ2-4	NA	TGTGCCTGGAGTCACCCGGGACTAGCCAAAAACATTCAGTACTTC	CAWSHPGLAKNIQYF
TRBV11-1	few	TRBJ1-1	NA	TGTGCCAGCAGCTTAGGCACACGCCTAGGAGGTGAAGCTTTCTTT	CASSLGTRLGGEAFF
TRBV5-1	NA	TRBJ2-3	NA	TGCGCCAGCAGCTCCCGAGGCCCTTTTAGCACAGATACGCAGTATTTT	CASSSRGPFSTDTQYF
TRBV2	NA	TRBJ1-2	NA	TGTGCCAGCGGTCAGGGGAATAGTGGCTACACCTTC	CASGQGNSGYTF
TRBV11-2	NA	TRBJ1-1	NA	TGTGCCAGCAGCTTAACGGGGGAGACTGAAGCTTTCTTT	CASSLTGETEAFF
TRBV2	NA	TRBJ2-3	NA	TGTGCCGTCGGGAGCTCGACAGATACGCAGTATTTT	CAVGSSTDTQYF
TRBV19	NA	TRBJ2-1	NA	TGTGCCAGTAGTTCGTCGGGTAATGAGCAGTTCTTC	CASSSSGNEQFF
TRBV14	once	TRBJ2-4	TRBD1	TGTGCCAGCAGCCAAGAACCGGGACAGGAAAACATTCAGTACTTC	CASSQEPGQENIQYF
TRBV7-9	NA	TRBJ1-6	NA	TGTGCCAGCAGCTCCGCCCGAGGGCCCCTCCACTTT	CASSSARGPLHF
TRBV19	NA	TRBJ1-1	NA	TGTGCCAGTAGTATAGGACAGTGGAACACTGAAGCTTTCTTT	CASSIGQWNTEAFF
TRBV7-9	once	TRBJ1-1	TRBD1	TGTGCCAGCAACAGGGGCCGGGGGCAGGCGAACACTGAAGCTTTCTTT	CASNRGRGQANTEAFF
TRBV5-6	NA	TRBJ1-6	NA	TGTGCCAGCAGCTTGCTACAGGGCGGGTCACCCCTCCACTTT	CASSLLQGGSPLHF
TRBV3-1/TRBV3-2	few	TRBJ1-2	TRBD1	TGTGCCAGCAGCCACGCCGACAGGGGGAGTTTTGGCTACACCTTC	CASSHADRGSFGYTF
TRBV30	NA	TRBJ1-6	NA	TGTGCCTGGAGCCGGACAGTATCACCCCTCCACTTT	CAWSRTVSPLHF
TRBV7-6	NA	TRBJ1-1	NA	TGTGCCAGCAGCTCCCGGTACGGCACTGAAGCTTTCTTT	CASSSRYGTEAFF
TRBV2	NA	TRBJ2-1	TRBD2	TGTGCCAGCAGCGCAACCGGGACTAGGGGGAGGAATGAGCAGTTCTTC	CASSATGTRGRNEQFF